This TCR beta chain came from a study of CD8 T cells in ankylosing spondylitis. Study results and limitations: Matched ankylosing spondylitis synovial fluid reportedly contained a significantly enriched population of disease-linked clones. Seemingly distinctive of ankylosing spondylitis blood was a TCR beta motif formed by eight highly homologous variants. The authors found the disease-linked clones to be CD8+ and relatively rare in peripheral blood.

The CDR3 sequence is 15 residues long. Trimming stripped 4 bases from V and 2 bases from J, with 13 bases between. Germline CDR1 reads LGHDT; CDR2 reads YNNKEL (reference sequence). 5'-RACE, quantitative and with molecular barcodes, yielded the TCR beta libraries. TCRdb ran MiXCR on the 5' RACE reads and lists one entry per CDR3 protein. The sample lists 650,000 to 800,000 distinct CDR3 sequences; roughly 20% were seen once. This clonotype was seen more than once but under ten times. Its antigen is unidentified. The chain carries TRBV3-1 and TRBJ2-3; no reliable D call. The origin of this receptor is a male donor with ankylosing spondylitis. Material: blood, either unsorted or a sorted T cell fraction (not recorded which). The CDR3 is CASSRADQVTDTQYF. The CDR3 DNA sequence: TGTGCCAGCAGCCGGGCGGACCAAGTCACAGATACGCAGTATTTT.